Presented here are 25 T cell receptor beta chains from one specimen sequenced in a study of radiation and T cells in renal cell carcinoma. This sample's time point: blood 2 weeks post-SBRT. Treatment of the sample: 15 Gy SBRT to primary tumor, nephrectomy 4 weeks later. Profiled with immunoSEQ multiplex PCR; TCRdb holds only in-frame clones, not every one. Of roughly 75,000 clones detected, 82% appear once; the ten largest clones hold 5.8%. This material consisted of blood, taken from a patient whose treatment included radiotherapy and nephrectomy. Source of these receptors: a man in his sixties with renal cell carcinoma.

The chain is built from TRBV5-8 and TRBJ1-2; TRBD1 aligns across 8 bases. There are 15 residues in the CDR3. V gave up 1 base and J gave up 3 bases; unmatched junction bases: 5. The V gene's germline CDR1 is SGHTS and CDR2 YDEGEE. CDR3 protein: CASSLWGRGHYGYTF. For the CDR3, the DNA is TGTGCCAGCAGCTTGTGGGGCAGGGGGCACTATGGCTACACCTTC.

This chain joins TRBV7-8 and TRBJ1-2, with TRBD1 matching 12 bases. V lost 3 bases to trimming and J lost 2 bases; unmatched junction nucleotides: 7. This CDR3 contains 17 residues. CDR1 is SGHVS and CDR2 is FQNEAQ in the germline V gene. This CDR3 is CASSFRDRGRVNYGYTF. Here the CDR3 DNA reads TGTGCCAGCAGCTTCCGGGACAGGGGGCGCGTCAACTATGGCTACACCTTC.

This chain uses TRBV4-3 with TRBJ2-7; D might be TRBD2 (7 bases). This CDR3 contains 15 residues. CDR1 is LGHNA, CDR2 YSLEER, per germline. The ends were cut back, 2 bases at V and 6 bases at J, with 17 bases in the middle. CDR3: CASSQWLGGGAEQYF. The CDR3 DNA reads as TGCGCCAGCAGCCAATGGCTGGGAGGGGGGGCCGAGCAGTACTTC.

The chain joins TRBV18 to TRBJ2-7, with 8 positions matching TRBD2. From germline, CDR1 is KGHSH and CDR2 LQKENI. V lost 3 bases and J lost 3; bases outside the gene matches: 10. CDR3 length: 16 amino acids. The CDR3 region is CASSPTTGGAHYEQYF. The CDR3 bases are TGTGCCAGCTCACCGACCACGGGAGGGGCCCACTACGAGCAGTACTTC.

The gene calls are TRBV27 and TRBJ1-5, with unresolved D. V lost 6 bases to trimming and J lost 3 bases, with 6 bases between them. This CDR3 contains 12 residues. Per germline, CDR1 MNHEY and CDR2 SMNVEV (reference sequence). As DNA, the CDR3 is TGTGCCAGCAGGGAACTCAATCAGCCCCAGCATTTT. It codes for CASRELNQPQHF.

The CDR3 loop is CASSDRVATDTQYF. The CDR3 DNA reads as TGTGCCAGCAGTGACAGGGTCGCCACAGATACGCAGTATTTT. This chain links TRBV6-5 with TRBJ2-3; the match to TRBD1 covers 7 bases. CDR1 and CDR2 (germline): MNHEY, SVGAGI. The CDR3 loop spans 14 amino acids. Trimming removed 5 bases from V and 2 bases from J; junction bases left unmatched: 4.

The sample holds a few counts of this clone. This rearrangement joins TRBV19 to TRBJ2-5; no clear D. The CDR3 has 12 residues. Germline V CDR1 and CDR2: LNHDA, SQIVND (reference sequence). The germline V and J ends were trimmed by 0 bases and 2 bases, with 1 base remaining between them. CDR3 protein: CASSIDQETQYF. The CDR3 region has the DNA TGTGCCAGTAGTATAGATCAAGAGACCCAGTACTTC.

The rearrangement uses TRBV9 and TRBJ2-1; 9 nucleotides match TRBD2. The CDR3 length is 15 residues. CDR1 is SGDLS and CDR2 is YYNGEE in the germline V gene. J gave up 2 bases and V 0 bases, and 0 bases lay outside the gene matches. The CDR3 DNA reads TGTGCCAGCAGCGTAGGGACTAGCGCCTACAATGAGCAGTTCTTC. Its translation is CASSVGTSAYNEQFF.

This clone was observed at least ten times. This chain connects TRBV6-5 to TRBJ1-1, with 11 bases lining up with TRBD1. Germline CDR1 is MNHEY and CDR2 is SVGAGI. CDR3 length: 15 residues. The V and J ends lost 4 bases and 10 bases, in that order; junction bases with no gene match: 11. This CDR3 reads CASSFGTGTGGIAFF. The CDR3 bases are TGTGCCAGCAGTTTCGGAACCGGGACAGGGGGTATAGCTTTCTTT.

The rearrangement uses TRBV11-2 and TRBJ2-5, with D perhaps TRBD2 (5 bases). The CDR3 totals 15 residues. Germline assignment: CDR1 SGHAT and CDR2 FQNNGV. The V gene lost 2 bases and the J gene lost 1 base, with 11 bases spanning the gap. In DNA, the CDR3 is TGTGCCAGCAGCTTATACCCGAGGGTCCAAGAGACCCAGTACTTC. It translates to CASSLYPRVQETQYF.

The chain carries TRBV13 and TRBJ2-5, with D perhaps matching TRBD1 (5 bases). The CDR3 is 14 residues long. Looked up from germline, CDR1 is PRHDT and CDR2 is FYEKMQ (reference sequence). V lost 0 bases to trimming and J lost 7 bases, with 12 bases between them. The DNA of the CDR3 is TGTGCCAGCAGCTTAGGGCCCAGGGCTGGGACCCAGTACTTC. It is translated as CASSLGPRAGTQYF.

V gene TRBV19 combines with J gene TRBJ2-7; TRBD1 aligns across 8 bases. The junction had 7 bases not matched to a gene; V was cut back by 5 bases and J by 7 bases. Per the germline V gene, CDR1 is LNHDA and CDR2 is SQIVND (reference sequence). This CDR3 has 13 residues. This CDR3 reads CASSPWTGTEQYF. Here the CDR3 DNA reads TGTGCCAGTAGTCCCTGGACAGGGACAGAGCAGTACTTC. The full variable domain, in which reference TRBV19 and TRBJ2-7 provide the parts outside the CDR3, is DGGITQSPKYLFRKEGQNVTLSCEQNLNHDAMYWYRQDPGQGLRLIYYSQIVNDFQKGDIAEGYSVSREKKESFPLTVTSAQKNPTAFYLCASSPWTGTEQYFGPGTRLTVT.

The genes are TRBV7-9 and TRBJ1-2; a weak D match, TRBD1 (5 bases). The germline gives CDR1 SEHNR, CDR2 FQNEAQ (reference sequence). V was clipped by 5 bases and J by 1 base, with 14 bases between them. This CDR3 comprises 15 residues. CDR3 protein: CASSPFDSLNYGYTF. Here the CDR3 DNA reads TGTGCCAGCAGCCCTTTCGACAGCCTTAACTATGGCTACACCTTC. Looking up the rest from reference TRBV7-9 and TRBJ1-2 gives the full variable domain: DTGVSQNPRHKITKRGQNVTFRCDPISEHNRLYWYRQTLGQGPEFLTYFQNEAQLEKSRLLSDRFSAERPKGSFSTLEIQRTEQGDSAMYLCASSPFDSLNYGYTFGSGTRLTVV.

This chain links TRBV18 with TRBJ2-5, with D hard to call. The CDR3 runs 10 residues. Trimming cost V 8 bases and J 5 bases, with 6 bases left between them. Per germline, CDR1 KGHSH and CDR2 LQKENI. Written as DNA, the CDR3 is TGTGCCAGCGGAAGGGAGACCCAGTACTTC. Its protein is CASGRETQYF.

V gene TRBV7-2 combines with J gene TRBJ2-5, with a weak D call TRBD2 (6 bases). This CDR3 has 16 residues. Trimming shortened V by 2 bases and J by 4 bases, and 17 bases separated the two germline ends. CDR1 is SGHTA and CDR2 is FQGNSA in the germline V gene. The CDR3 sequence is CASSLRSWGVGETQYF. CDR3 nucleotides: TGTGCCAGCAGCTTAAGGTCCTGGGGGGTTGGAGAGACCCAGTACTTC.

This rearrangement joins TRBV7-3 to TRBJ2-2; possibly TRBD1 or TRBD2 for D (5 bases each). Germline values: CDR1 SGHTA, CDR2 FQGTGA. The V gene lost 0 bases and the J gene lost 3 bases, with 8 bases spanning the gap. There are 15 residues in the CDR3. Written as DNA, the CDR3 is TGTGCCAGCAGCTTAACGTTGGGGGACACCGGGGAGCTGTTTTTT. This codes for CASSLTLGDTGELFF.

This clone was seen a few times. V gene TRBV25-1 combines with J gene TRBJ1-6; D uncertain. Germline V gives CDR1 MGHDK, CDR2 SYGVNS. This CDR3 contains 15 residues. V was trimmed by 0 bases and J by 7 bases, leaving 10 bases between them. CDR3 region: CASSEYNQLNSPLHF. Written as DNA, the CDR3 is TGTGCCAGCAGTGAATACAACCAGTTAAATTCACCCCTCCACTTT.

V and J are TRBV6-5 and TRBJ1-1; no clear D. Trimming cost V 2 bases and J 1 base, with 2 bases left between them. The V gene's germline CDR1 is MNHEY and CDR2 SVGAGI. The CDR3 is made up of 12 amino acids. The DNA of the CDR3 is TGTGCCAGCAGTTACAGGAACACTGAAGCTTTCTTT. It specifies CASSYRNTEAFF.

V gene TRBV29-1 combines with J gene TRBJ2-3; 11 positions match TRBD2. V lost 5 bases and J lost 4; bases outside the gene matches: 8. The V gene's germline CDR1 is SQVTM and CDR2 ANQGSEA. The CDR3 has 15 residues. CDR3 region: CSVRGLAGKADTQYF. The CDR3, as DNA: TGCAGCGTTCGAGGACTAGCGGGTAAGGCAGATACGCAGTATTTT.

The genes are TRBV14 and TRBJ2-2, with 9 positions matching TRBD1. Germline assignment: CDR1 SGHDN and CDR2 FVKESK. The CDR3 is 14 residues long. The J segment lost 4 bases and the V segment lost 7 bases, leaving 4 bases of the junction unmatched. The CDR3 bases are TGTGCCAGCACCCCACAGGGGGCCACCGGGGAGCTGTTTTTT. It encodes CASTPQGATGELFF.

The chain joins TRBV19 to TRBJ2-7; 8 nucleotides line up with TRBD2. Germline-derived CDR1 and CDR2 are LNHDA and SQIVND (reference sequence). This CDR3 is built from 14 residues. V lost 5 bases to trimming and J lost 4 bases; unmatched junction nucleotides: 7. CDR3 region: CASSSGLGGYEQYF. CDR3 nucleotides: TGTGCCAGTAGTTCGGGACTAGGTGGTTACGAGCAGTACTTC.

The V and J genes are TRBV6-5 and TRBJ2-7; tentative D call: TRBD2 (6 bases). Trimming shortened V by 6 bases and J by 7 bases, and 19 bases separated the two germline ends. This CDR3 has 14 amino acids. Germline CDR1 and CDR2: MNHEY and SVGAGI. CDR3 DNA sequence: TGTGCCAGCAGCCGGGGGACCGCGCTGGGAGAGCAGTACTTC. Protein: CASSRGTALGEQYF.

The chain recombines TRBV7-8 with TRBJ2-7, with TRBD2 matching 10 bases. The germline V gene encodes CDR1 SGHVS and CDR2 FQNEAQ. The CDR3 is made up of 14 amino acids. After removal of 5 bases from V and 4 bases from J, the junction contained 5 bases not matched to a gene. This chain's CDR3 is CASSASGGLYEQYF. As DNA, the CDR3 is TGTGCCAGCAGCGCTAGCGGGGGTCTTTACGAGCAGTACTTC.

The rearrangement links TRBV5-1 to TRBJ2-3; 14 nucleotides match TRBD2. The CDR3 has 19 residues. The germline V gene encodes CDR1 SGHRS and CDR2 YFSETQ. After removal of 4 bases from V and 1 base from J, the junction contained 11 bases not matched to a gene. The CDR3: CASSDPGTSGSGGTDTQYF. CDR3 in DNA: TGCGCCAGCAGCGATCCCGGGACTAGCGGGAGTGGTGGCACAGATACGCAGTATTTT.

This chain joins TRBV5-4 and TRBJ1-2, with 9 bases fitting TRBD1. The V segment lost 5 bases and the J segment 1 base; nucleotides outside the gene matches: 6. The length of the CDR3 is 15 residues. Germline V lookup: CDR1 SGHNT, CDR2 YYREEE (reference sequence). The CDR3 sequence is CASRTGTGHNYGYTF. The CDR3 region has the DNA TGTGCCAGCAGAACCGGGACAGGGCATAACTATGGCTACACCTTC.